This T cell receptor (beta chain) was retrieved from a study of vaccination effects on CD4 cells after COVID-19. A note on this clone: Its matching antigen is unknown.

Pools of viral peptides were used by the ViraFEST assay to expand antigen-specific CD4+ T cells ahead of sequencing. Following culture for nine to ten days, CD4+ T cells were isolated. Each participant was given two doses of one vaccine (BNT162b2 or mRNA-1273). Some clones are missing from TCRdb's copy, which holds only in-frame ones; the method was immunoSEQ multiplex PCR. The sample holds under 40,000 clones, 55% to 75% seen once. CDR1 is MNHNS and CDR2 is SASEGT in the germline V gene. Trimming cost V 0 bases and J 8 bases, with 10 bases left between them. This CDR3 contains 13 residues. The V and J genes are TRBV6-1 and TRBJ1-2, with D possibly TRBD1 on 5 matching bases. This TCR was recovered from a human donor who received a COVID-19 vaccine. The sample was CD4+ T cells from PBMCs cultured with HCoV-229E spike peptides, taken after COVID-19 vaccination. CDR3 in amino acids: CASSEAGVLGYTF. The CDR3 nucleotides are TGTGCCAGCAGTGAAGCGGGGGTTCTGGGCTACACCTTC.